This TCR beta chain emerged from a study of blood T cell repertoires in COVID-19. Background on the study: Both acute and convalescent COVID-19 samples were obtained from the United States, Italy and Spain.

Participants came from about 23 US areas, aged about 18 to 95 years. The CDR3 covers 15 residues. The germline V gene encodes CDR1 LNHDA and CDR2 SQIVND (reference sequence). V lost 6 bases and J lost 2; bases outside the gene matches: 4. In the source study's methods: By means of reference gene primer amplification, nucleated cell counts were estimated. Sequencing was performed with immunoSEQ multiplex PCR; in TCRdb, only in-frame clones are kept and a portion is missing. Clone size and the V and J calls come from that table; the DNA yielded D and trimming. The sample includes 150,000 to 200,000 clones, around three quarters of them seen just once.

The chain employs TRBV19 and TRBJ1-5, with TRBD1 matching over 10 bases. The specimen sequenced was PBMCs or T cells enriched from blood (not recorded which). This clonotype originated in a woman aged 45 to 65 with acute COVID-19. The CDR3 here is CASSQTGGRNQPQHF. In nucleotides, the CDR3 is TGTGCCAGTAGCCAGACAGGGGGCCGCAATCAGCCCCAGCATTTT.